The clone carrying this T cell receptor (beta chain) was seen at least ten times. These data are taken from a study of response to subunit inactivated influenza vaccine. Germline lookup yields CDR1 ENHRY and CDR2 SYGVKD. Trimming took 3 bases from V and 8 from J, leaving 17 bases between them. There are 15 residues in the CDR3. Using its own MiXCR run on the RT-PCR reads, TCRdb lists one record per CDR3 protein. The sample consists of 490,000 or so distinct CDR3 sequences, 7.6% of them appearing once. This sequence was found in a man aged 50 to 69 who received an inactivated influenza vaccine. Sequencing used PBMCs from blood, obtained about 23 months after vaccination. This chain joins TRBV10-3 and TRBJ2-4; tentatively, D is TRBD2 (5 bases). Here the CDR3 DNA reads TGTGCCATCAGTGATGGGATGGGATCCGGGGACATTCAGTACTTC. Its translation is CAISDGMGSGDIQYF.